One sample yielded the 17 T cell receptor beta chains listed below, sequenced in a study of T cells after yellow fever vaccination. TCRdb ran MiXCR on the 5' RACE reads and lists one entry per CDR3 protein. The table records some 320,000 distinct CDR3 sequences, about 10% of them present only once. Specimen: CD4+ T cells sorted from PBMCs, collected 45 days after the yellow fever booster vaccination. The origin of the receptors is a man between 18 and 29 years old who received the YFV17D yellow fever vaccine.

This clonotype was picked up a small number of times. This rearrangement joins TRBV4-1 to TRBJ2-7; perhaps TRBD2 as D (6 bases). Germline lookup yields CDR1 MGHRA and CDR2 YSYEKL. The CDR3 has 13 amino acids. Trimming stripped 0 bases from V and 4 bases from J, with 7 bases between. The CDR3 coding sequence is TGCGCCAGCAGCCAAGAGGAGGGATACGAGCAGTACGTC. Translated, it gives CASSQEEGYEQYV.

This clonotype was counted a few times. This chain links TRBV29-1 with TRBJ2-5; 13 bases fit TRBD2. The length of the CDR3 is 13 residues. V was clipped by 4 bases and J by 4 bases; unmatched bases: 0. The germline CDR1 and CDR2 sequences are SQVTM and ANQGSEA. The CDR3 DNA is TGCAGCGTTGGGACTAGCGGGAGAGAGACCCAGTACTTC. This sequence encodes CSVGTSGRETQYF.

V usage is TRBV5-1 and J usage is TRBJ2-4, with 10 bases that match TRBD1. Per the germline V gene, CDR1 is SGHRS and CDR2 is YFSETQ. The J segment lost 9 bases and the V segment lost 4 bases, leaving 16 bases of the junction unmatched. The CDR3 spans 17 residues. The CDR3, as DNA: TGCGCCAGCAGCGTAAGCGCCGGGACAGGGGTGCGGGGCATTCAGTACTTC. Translating it yields CASSVSAGTGVRGIQYF.

CDR3 bases: TGTGCCAGCAGCTTTATTGTGGGGGCAGGGGGGGGATCACCCCTCCACTTT. Residues: CASSFIVGAGGGSPLHF. The rearrangement links TRBV5-6 to TRBJ1-6; 7 bases line up with TRBD1. The CDR3 contains 17 residues. Germline V gives CDR1 SGHDT, CDR2 YYEEEE. V shed 2 bases and J 10 bases; nucleotides not matched to a gene: 15.

The chain joins TRBV20-1 to TRBJ2-2; no clear D gene. Trimming removed 0 bases at V and 8 bases at J, with 19 bases between. Germline V gene data show CDR1 as DFQATT and CDR2 as SNEGSKA (reference sequence). CDR3 length equals 16 residues. The CDR3 bases are TGCAGTGCTAGAGACCCCCGGGTGGGATTATCTGGGGAGCTGTTTTTT. Amino acids: CSARDPRVGLSGELFF.

V gene TRBV3-1 combines with J gene TRBJ2-3; weak D call: TRBD1 (5 bases). This CDR3 is 15 amino acids long. Germline V lookup: CDR1 LGHDT, CDR2 YNNKEL (reference sequence). The V gene lost 3 bases and the J gene lost 2 bases, with 12 bases spanning the gap. The CDR3 sequence is CASSHRTKNTDTQYF. CDR3 DNA: TGTGCCAGCAGCCATCGGACAAAAAACACAGATACGCAGTATTTT.

There are a few counts of this clonotype. The genes are TRBV4-3 and TRBJ1-1; possible D gene TRBD1, 5 bases. There are 12 residues in the CDR3. V was pared by 8 bases and J by 4 bases, with 11 bases between. In germline, CDR1 is LGHNA, CDR2 YSLEER. CDR3 nucleotide sequence: TGCGCCAGCCCCTGGGGGAGCACTGAAGCTTTCTTT. Its protein is CASPWGSTEAFF.

This clonotype turned up a few times. The chain links TRBV7-9 to TRBJ2-1, with a tentative D call TRBD1 (7 bases). V lost 5 bases, J lost 2 bases, and 19 bases lay in between. This CDR3 region has 17 residues. Germline CDR1 SEHNR, CDR2 FQNEAQ (reference sequence). CDR3 nucleotide sequence: TGTGCCAGCAGCAGCCGGCGCCCAGGGGGGACCTACAATGAGCAGTTCTTC. As protein: CASSSRRPGGTYNEQFF.

The CDR3 here is CASIGGDSLNTGELFF. The DNA for the CDR3 is TGTGCCAGTATAGGGGGGGACTCCCTGAACACCGGGGAGCTGTTTTTT. This rearrangement joins TRBV19 to TRBJ2-2, with a weak D call TRBD2 (7 bases). Trimming took 7 bases from V and 1 from J, leaving 16 bases between them. Germline CDR1 reads LNHDA; CDR2 reads SQIVND (reference sequence). The CDR3 is made up of 16 amino acids.

The J gene is TRBJ1-1, the V gene TRBV11-2; the D is unclear. The CDR3 is 13 residues long. Germline loops: CDR1 SGHAT, CDR2 FQNNGV. Trimming took off 5 bases at V and 3 bases at J, with 10 bases between the two ends. The CDR3 DNA sequence: TGTGCCAGCAGCGTTCGGGAGTACACTGAAGCTTTCTTT. This encodes CASSVREYTEAFF.

The rearrangement links TRBV12-3 or TRBV12-4 to TRBJ1-4; tentative D call: TRBD1 (5 bases). Trimming pared 8 bases from V and 4 bases from J, leaving 14 bases between. The CDR3 has 14 amino acids. In DNA form, the CDR3 reads TGTGCCAGCCGACCGGGACCGAATAATGAAAAACTGTTTTTT. Its protein product is CASRPGPNNEKLFF.

This clonotype was detected ten times or more. V is TRBV11-2 and J is TRBJ1-1; weak D call: TRBD1 (5 bases). The CDR3 loop spans 16 amino acids. The germline V and J ends were trimmed by 2 bases and 3 bases, with 16 bases remaining between them. The germline V gene encodes CDR1 SGHAT and CDR2 FQNNGV. CDR3 DNA sequence: TGTGCCAGCAGCTTATTCCTCGGGGGGGTGTACACTGAAGCTTTCTTT. It encodes CASSLFLGGVYTEAFF. Using reference TRBV11-2 and TRBJ1-1 for the parts outside the CDR3, the full variable domain is EAGVAQSPRYKIIEKRQSVAFWCNPISGHATLYWYQQILGQGPKLLIQFQNNGVVDDSQLPKDRFSAERLKGVDSTLKIQPAKLEDSAVYLCASSLFLGGVYTEAFFGQGTRLTVV.

This clonotype was found a few times. The V and J genes are TRBV12-3 or TRBV12-4 and TRBJ2-5; the match to TRBD1 covers 7 bases. V was clipped by 0 bases and J by 4 bases; unmatched bases: 2. The CDR3 length is 14 residues. Written as DNA, the CDR3 is TGTGCCAGCAGTTTAGCACAGGGGAGAGAGACCCAGTACTTC. Residues: CASSLAQGRETQYF.

In this sample, this clonotype turned up a few times. The genes are TRBV4-2 and TRBJ1-2, with 7 bases fitting TRBD1. This CDR3 is built from 16 residues. The ends lost 1 base at V and 7 bases at J; junction bases unmatched: 12. CDR1 and CDR2 from the germline V gene are LGHNA and YNFKEQ. The CDR3 loop is CASSQAGTARGGGYTF. For the CDR3, the DNA is TGTGCCAGCAGCCAAGCGGGAACGGCCAGGGGGGGTGGCTACACCTTC.

This clonotype was seen many times. The chain is built from TRBV6-2 or TRBV6-3 and TRBJ2-4; 7 bases are shared with TRBD1. Trimming took 0 bases from V and 5 from J; bases not matched to a gene: 1. Germline V CDR1 and CDR2: MNHEY, SVGEGT. The CDR3 is 14 residues long. CDR3 protein: CASSYSGTENIQYF. The CDR3 DNA reads TGTGCCAGCAGTTACTCCGGGACAGAAAACATTCAGTACTTC.

The rearrangement uses TRBV3-1 and TRBJ2-3; either TRBD1 or TRBD2 may fit D (6 bases each). The germline V and J ends were trimmed by 7 bases and 2 bases, with 10 bases remaining between them. The CDR3 spans 13 residues. Per the germline V gene, CDR1 is LGHDT and CDR2 is YNNKEL (reference sequence). The CDR3 reads CASTRGPTDTQYF. The CDR3 DNA reads TGTGCCAGCACACGGGGGCCCACAGATACGCAGTATTTT.

This clonotype was counted many times. This chain connects TRBV7-2 to TRBJ2-3; D is uncertain. Germline CDR1 and CDR2: SGHTA and FQGNSA. This CDR3 is built from 13 residues. The ends were cut back, 5 bases at V and 3 bases at J, with 9 bases in the middle. The CDR3 nucleotides read TGTGCCAGCAGCGCAAGAGGTACAGATACGCAGTATTTT. This codes for CASSARGTDTQYF.